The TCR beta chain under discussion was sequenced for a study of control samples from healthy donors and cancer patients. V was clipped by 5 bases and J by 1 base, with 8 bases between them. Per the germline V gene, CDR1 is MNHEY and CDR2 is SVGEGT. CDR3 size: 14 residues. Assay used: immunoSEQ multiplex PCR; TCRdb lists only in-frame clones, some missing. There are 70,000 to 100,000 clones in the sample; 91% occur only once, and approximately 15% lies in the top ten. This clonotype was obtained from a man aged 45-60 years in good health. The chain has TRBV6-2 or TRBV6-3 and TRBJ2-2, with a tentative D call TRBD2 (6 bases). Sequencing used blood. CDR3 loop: CASSPGLNTGELFF. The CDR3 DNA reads TGTGCCAGCAGTCCGGGACTGAACACCGGGGAGCTGTTTTTT.